Reported below is one TCR beta chain. Its matching antigen is unknown. The sample belongs to a study of tumor-infiltrating lymphocytes in primary liver carcinoma. A primer in the constant region served to generate TCR beta cDNA from 450 to 600 ng of total RNA. Library construction for TCR beta comprised three nested multiplex PCR rounds performed with slightly modified ARM-PCR. Investigators reported that the first two PCR rounds, at around 9 cycles each, used TRBV1-TRBV30 forward primers with a C-beta reverse primer. TCRdb reanalysed the multiplex PCR reads using MiXCR and keeps one entry per CDR3 protein. Among about 74,000 distinct CDR3 sequences listed, more than 60% were seen once. General study findings and limits: It was tumor-adjacent and tumor-blood pairs that overlapped less than tumor region pairs did.

Without any cell sorting, roughly 20-33 mg of bulk tissue yielded co-extracted RNA and DNA. Surgical resection was the treatment these patients received for primary liver carcinoma. Chronic HBV infection was present, with no prior treatment. Germline V gene lookup returns CDR1 MNHNS and CDR2 SASEGT. The CDR3 consists of 14 residues. This receptor was taken from a man aged 35-49 years with primary liver carcinoma and hepatitis B virus infection. The material sequenced was liver tumor tissue from sampling region 4. The subset was: tumor region T4, right-lateral pole. The gene calls are TRBV6-1 and TRBJ2-7, with a tentative D call TRBD1 (5 bases). In nucleotides, the CDR3 is TGTACCATCAGTGAACAACAGGTCACCTACGAGCAGTACTTC. This encodes CTISEQQVTYEQYF.